The source of this TCR beta chain is a study of T-cell reconstitution after alpha-beta-depleted transplantation in children. Germline lookup yields CDR1 KGHSH and CDR2 LQKENI. CDR3 length equals 17 residues. The V end lost 3 bases, the J end lost 2 bases, and 18 bases lay between the germline ends. General observations from the study: Fresh T-cell production supplied most of the T-cell counts and diversity seen one year after transplant. Several hundred expanded graft clones reportedly supplied alpha-beta T cells about two months after transplant.

A TCRbeta library incorporating unique molecular identifiers was prepared. TCRdb re-called the PCR reads through MiXCR, storing one row per CDR3 protein. The repertoire includes some 290,000 distinct CDR3 sequences, approximately 23% of them detected once, and approximately 11% sits in the top ten. The sample holds a few counts of this clonotype. As yet, its antigen is unknown. The receptor was derived from a male patient younger than 18 who had a stem cell transplant for acute lymphoblastic leukemia, so the T cells may come from the graft donor. This specimen consisted of PBMCs, mostly from graft donor cells, obtained 180 days after TCRalphabeta/CD19-depleted stem cell transplant. V usage is TRBV18 and J usage is TRBJ2-3; D gene ambiguous. CDR3 DNA sequence: TGTGCCAGCTCACCGAGACGGTCGTCGGATTCCACAGATACGCAGTATTTT. Translating it yields CASSPRRSSDSTDTQYF.